This T cell receptor beta chain was documented in a study of cytomegalovirus exposure and HLA in healthy donors. Trimming removed 3 bases from V and 3 bases from J, with 9 bases in between. This CDR3 spans 13 amino acids. The V gene's germline CDR1 is SGDLS and CDR2 YYNGEE. PCR used 60 Vbeta primers and 13 Jbeta primers. Sequencing was performed with immunoSEQ multiplex PCR; in TCRdb, only in-frame clones are kept and a portion is missing. This table has tens of thousands of clones, approximately 81% appearing once. Whole-study findings and limits: The listing of 150 to 200 TCR beta chains classed them as cytomegalovirus-associated. The presence/absence work took it that sequencing depth was about the same across donors.

Points on this clone: Antigen unknown.

The sequence was obtained from a young woman in good health and CMV-seronegative. Sequencing was carried out using PBMCs. The gene calls are TRBV9 and TRBJ1-1; a possible D gene is TRBD1 (5 bases). The CDR3 sequence: CASSAGGHTEAFF. The DNA for the CDR3 is TGTGCCAGCAGCGCGGGGGGACACACTGAAGCTTTCTTT. Full variable domain (missing parts from reference TRBV9 and TRBJ1-1): DSGVTQTPKHLITATGQRVTLRCSPRSGDLSVYWYQQSLDQGLQFLIQYYNGEERAKGNILERFSAQQFPDLHSELNLSSLELGDSALYFCASSAGGHTEAFFGQGTRLTVV.